This is a list of T cell receptor beta chains from one sample in a study of blood T cell repertoires in COVID-19. This table comes from immunoSEQ multiplex PCR, and its TCRdb copy is limited to in-frame clones, with some not included. This sample yields 50,000 to 75,000 clones, of which about 92% are seen a single time; 3.5% to 5.5% belongs to the top ten. The material sequenced was peripheral blood. The receptors originated from a man aged 50-59 years with active COVID-19. Both conserved end residues are trimmed from each CDR3.

V gene: TRBV9
CDR3 length: 8
CDR3 protein: ASEDNEQF

V gene: TRBV5-1
CDR3 length: 15
CDR3 protein: ASSLAVAGGPGNEQF

V gene: TRBV6-4
CDR3 length: 11
CDR3 protein: ASSREGNYGYT

V gene: TRBV19
CDR3 length: 13
CDR3 protein: ASGWAGGWTDTQY

V gene: TRBV21-1
CDR3 length: 18
CDR3 protein: ASSLSEGLAGGPSYNEQF

V gene: TRBV4-1
CDR3 length: 14
CDR3 protein: ASSQEPGIGYTEAF

V gene: TRBV11-2
CDR3 length: 17
CDR3 protein: ASSLVMVPMAGANYGYT

V gene: TRBV5-8
CDR3 length: 13
CDR3 protein: ASRSGGGRTGELF

V gene: TRBV5-1
CDR3 length: 10
CDR3 protein: ASSPDSYEQY

V gene: TRBV29-1
CDR3 length: 12
CDR3 protein: SVVGQGTNQPQH

V gene: TRBV28
CDR3 length: 12
CDR3 protein: ASSSTTGAETQY

V gene: TRBV6-6
CDR3 length: 11
CDR3 protein: ASSVGGYNEQF

V gene: TRBV6-1
CDR3 length: 14
CDR3 protein: ASSDPGQVTGNTIY

V gene: TRBV27
CDR3 length: 14
CDR3 protein: ASSLSGGTGGYEQY

V gene: TRBV5-6
CDR3 length: 15
CDR3 protein: ASRPRQGGPYTDTQY

V gene: TRBV5-6
CDR3 length: 13
CDR3 protein: ASSSTRSSTDTQY

V gene: TRBV6-5
CDR3 length: 12
CDR3 protein: ASSRDRVSYEQY

V gene: TRBV19
CDR3 length: 13
CDR3 protein: ASSLRGTSGDTQY

V gene: TRBV5-1
CDR3 length: 13
CDR3 protein: ASSLGTTGGHEQY

V gene: TRBV28
CDR3 length: 15
CDR3 protein: ASSPSGPGQLSYEQY

V gene: TRBV10-3
CDR3 length: 15
CDR3 protein: AISARTVLTVDTEAF

V gene: TRBV27
CDR3 length: 13
CDR3 protein: ASRSLGRGGSPLH

V gene: TRBV10-3
CDR3 length: 12
CDR3 protein: AISGMINTGELF

V gene: TRBV13
CDR3 length: 13
CDR3 protein: ASSLVSLAGNEQF

V gene: TRBV21-1
CDR3 length: 15
CDR3 protein: ASTPPRTWEVNTEAF

V gene: TRBV5-5
CDR3 length: 14
CDR3 protein: ASSRSLQGAYNEQF

V gene: TRBV4-1
CDR3 length: 16
CDR3 protein: ASSQEGKRGGPPNTQY

V gene: TRBV2
CDR3 length: 13
CDR3 protein: ASSETRGPGETQY

V gene: TRBV29-1
CDR3 length: 12
CDR3 protein: SVAARGGTGELF

V gene: TRBV2
CDR3 length: 14
CDR3 protein: ASRRELAGVRETQY

V gene: TRBV5-1
CDR3 length: 14
CDR3 protein: ASSLYLGLATDTQY

V gene: TRBV5-1
CDR3 length: 13
CDR3 protein: ASSGGGAVPGELF

V gene: TRBV30
CDR3 length: 11
CDR3 protein: AWSRGRDQPQH

V gene: TRBV11-3
CDR3 length: 10
CDR3 protein: ASSLSESKLF

V gene: TRBV7-9
CDR3 length: 13
CDR3 protein: ASSLKAGALETQY

V gene: TRBV2
CDR3 length: 13
CDR3 protein: ASRGVRDWPYGYT

V gene: TRBV4-2
CDR3 length: 12
CDR3 protein: ASSPLGGGDGYT

V gene: TRBV6-2/TRBV6-3
CDR3 length: 12
CDR3 protein: ASSYSGMNTEAF

V gene: TRBV27
CDR3 length: 14
CDR3 protein: ASSPDGGRVTGELF

V gene: TRBV6-1
CDR3 length: 15
CDR3 protein: ASSEARSLAAPYEQY

V gene: TRBV7-2
CDR3 length: 14
CDR3 protein: ASSLAAAQGARVIY

V gene: TRBV21-1
CDR3 length: 12
CDR3 protein: ASSKYAVSYEQY

V gene: TRBV3-1/TRBV3-2
CDR3 length: 13
CDR3 protein: ASSLGHRSNQPQH

V gene: TRBV27
CDR3 length: 11
CDR3 protein: ASSLGTSKTQY

V gene: TRBV6-5
CDR3 length: 12
CDR3 protein: ASREGQGLYEQY

V gene: TRBV5-4
CDR3 length: 15
CDR3 protein: ASSQGLAVTNTGELF

V gene: TRBV20-1
CDR3 length: 10
CDR3 protein: SASRGYNEQF

V gene: TRBV6-2/TRBV6-3
CDR3 length: 17
CDR3 protein: ASSYDPHLLIDSQETQY

V gene: TRBV7-7
CDR3 length: 11
CDR3 protein: ASSALQGDTQY

V gene: TRBV15
CDR3 length: 13
CDR3 protein: ATSREEGVNSPLH